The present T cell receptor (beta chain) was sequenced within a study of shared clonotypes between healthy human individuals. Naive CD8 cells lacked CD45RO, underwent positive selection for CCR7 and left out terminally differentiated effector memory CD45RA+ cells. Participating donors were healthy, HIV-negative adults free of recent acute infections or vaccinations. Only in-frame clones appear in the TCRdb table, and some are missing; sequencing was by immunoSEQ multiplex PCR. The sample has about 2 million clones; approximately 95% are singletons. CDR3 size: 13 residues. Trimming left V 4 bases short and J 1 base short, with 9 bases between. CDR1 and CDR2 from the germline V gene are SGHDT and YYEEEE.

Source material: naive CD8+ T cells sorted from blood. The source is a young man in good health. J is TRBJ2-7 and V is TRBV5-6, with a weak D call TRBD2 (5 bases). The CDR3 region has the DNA TGTGCCAGCAGCCATGGACTGTCCTACGAGCAGTACTTC. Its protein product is CASSHGLSYEQYF.